This TCR beta chain derives from a study of cytomegalovirus exposure and HLA in healthy donors listed by TCRdb under 2017. For the study in its entirety: An earlier analysis of around 600 of the donors reported 250 to 300 Gb of sequence data and 117 million unique TCR beta sequences from 150 million to 200 million T cells. The genetic ancestry cluster associated with self-reported Caucasian donors included roughly four fifths of the 300 to 400 genotyped donors. An early release that covered some 640 HLA-typed donors contained about 290 gigabases of sequencing data and 75 million to 100 million unique TCR sequences. Alongside the repertoire data, information on donor age, sex, ethnicity and CMV serostatus was compiled. To study patterns of TCR occurrence, a later analysis re-analyzed previously published TCR beta repertoires from 666 donors and added high-resolution HLA genotyping. The study profiled the T cell repertoires of about 720 subjects by immunosequencing and related them to cytomegalovirus serostatus. All discovery cohort repertoires had been generated on a single sequencing platform. The study aimed to test whether signatures of past pathogen exposure could be identified by cataloging public T cell receptors. Roughly 5 DR-DQ haplotypes were handled as single units for association and clustering, since linkage in the cohort was strong. An earlier analysis of some 500 of the donors applied high-throughput TCR beta sequencing to assess whether each TCR beta V gene segment acted as functional or pseudogenic. The later analysis used no new phenotypic data to find candidate immune exposures, relying instead on TCR beta sequences and their occurrence across donors. A later genetic analysis took genome-wide SNP genotypes for about 55% of the roughly 700 donors and used that subset as a discovery cohort. To predict cytomegalovirus infection status, the study brought together high-throughput TCR immunosequencing, statistical association of individual TCRs with disease status, and machine learning. Across some 400 genotyped donors of the cohort, an average of roughly 230,000 unique TCR beta nucleotide sequences per donor were sequenced, and about a sixth of those sequences were non-productive. Both class I and class II loci were covered by HLA typing, at four-digit resolution. Typing coverage varied by locus: roughly 620-640 donors for A, B, C, DRB1 and DQB1; approximately 500 for DQA1; over 600 for DPA1; some 470 for DPB1. Besides the first cohort of hundreds of subjects, a separate validation cohort made up of roughly 130 different subjects was used.

Worth noting for this clone: Its antigen is still unknown. No qualities accompany the bases; no much larger clone lies one base away.

The library was produced with the immunoSEQ multiplex PCR assay. For the multiplex PCR, a mixture combining 60 forward primers for TCR Vbeta segments and 13 reverse primers for TCR Jbeta segments was used. The CDR3 region of rearranged TCR beta genes was amplified from genomic DNA with a multiplex PCR assay. Amplified TCR beta libraries were sequenced as 87-base-pair reads on the Illumina HiSeq System. Per the authors' processing: A later analysis tallied roughly 76 million unique TCR beta chains across the approximately 670 repertoires, and about 10 million of those chains were shared by two or more donors. Raw reads were error-corrected and collapsed into unique sequences by a nearest-neighbor algorithm in which closely related sequences were merged to remove PCR and sequencing errors. CDR3 sequences were aligned to IMGT reference sequences to assign V, D and J gene segments. For a sequence to be retained, a match of at least six nucleotides to both a V gene segment and a J gene segment was required. Rearrangements were classified as productive when the CDR3 lacked stop codons and remained in frame with V and J, and all other rearrangements were classified as non-productive. CDR3 was defined by IMGT convention, running from the second conserved V-encoded cysteine to the conserved J-encoded phenylalanine. In an earlier analysis of more than 550 of the donors, sequences lacking an unambiguous match to a single V gene segment were excluded. In an earlier analysis of roughly 500 of the donors, V segments were called functional above 56.7% productive rearrangements and were called segregating when the between-donor standard deviation exceeded 5%. To diagnose cytomegalovirus status from the catalog of TCR beta chain sequences, a statistical classification framework was built. In a later analysis, TCR nucleotide sequences were compared against IMGT/GENE-DB human TR gene sequences so that V and J genes could be assigned. Using the TCRdist pipeline, a later analysis assigned CDR3 sequences along with most-parsimonious VDJ recombination scenarios. In a later analysis, every TCR beta chain was defined by the combination of its CDR3 amino acid sequence and its V-gene family, and reads without a unique V-gene family were dropped. A later analysis removed several hundred highly shared, low-generation-probability nucleotide sequences to deal with suspected cross-contamination and a sequencing artifact. In a later analysis, a clonal expansion index for each public chain was calculated from normalized within-repertoire ranks of inferred template counts. In a later analysis, generation probabilities were computed with a VDJ recombination model fitted to out-of-frame rearrangements, and the resulting probabilities were checked against IGoR. In a later analysis, hypergeometric tests were used to score TCR-TCR, TCR-HLA and TCR-CMV co-occurrence, with a repertoire-size bias correction applied to TCR pairs. False discovery rates were estimated in a later analysis by permuting HLA or CMV assignments 20 times. A later analysis grouped co-occurring TCRs with DBSCAN, adding TCRdist sequence similarity when clustering within HLA-allele-positive subsets. Co-occurrence clustering excluded repertoires with fewer than 30,000 or more than 120,000 public chains, plus five with anomalous nucleotide sharing. The table was pulled from immuneACCESS by TCRdb, which kept in-frame rearrangements only. Such tables lose some clones; where checked, under half of the loss comes from unresolved V genes, and the rest has no known cause. V, J and clone size are those of that table, while D and trimming were read from the DNA. This sample gives 60,000 to 90,000 clones in total; approximately 70% of them show up just once. The ten top clones hold more than 9.5% of the sample.

The cohort was made up of several hundred healthy bone marrow donors. At the time of sampling, all cohort members were nominally healthy, though unrecorded immune exposures were likely present. The donor was CMV seropositive and was included in the group of some 290 seropositive cohort members. A peripheral blood sample was collected from each donor, and TCR beta sequencing was performed on peripheral blood mononuclear cells. The Qiagen DNeasy Blood Extraction Kit was used to extract genomic DNA from the blood cell samples. Broad study findings and their caveats: The authors suggested that the approach could potentially be generalized to other disease states and immunological phenotypes. Roughly uniform sequencing depth across donors was assumed in presence/absence analyses, although this assumption may not hold. A further reported finding was that TCR beta sequences accurately predicted the HLA-A and HLA-B alleles for most subjects in the first cohort. A later analysis reported that several top co-occurrence clusters appeared linked to parvovirus B19, influenza, CMV and Epstein-Barr virus. Because counts were too low, 15 to 20 rarely observed V segments, including chromosome 9 orphons, were excluded from the earlier analysis of roughly 580 of the donors. In a later genetic analysis, fewer N-insertions in productive TCRs were reported among donors in an Asian-associated ancestry cluster than the roughly 700-donor mean. In an earlier analysis of about 600 of the donors, most TCR beta V segments appeared in productive rearrangements about 87% or about 30% of the time, broadly matching IMGT annotations. In a later analysis, TCR association rates were found to vary across HLA loci, with the most associated TCRs seen for DRB1 alleles and the fewest for HLA-C alleles. In both the original and validation cohorts, the classifier was reported to diagnose cytomegalovirus status with high specificity and sensitivity. In a later genetic analysis, a missense DCLRE1C variant was associated with V-gene and J-gene trimming of TCR beta chains, and the association was replicated in an independent cohort. At a false discovery rate of 0.05, a later analysis linked roughly 17,000 TCR beta sequences to specific HLA alleles. When HLA alleles, especially DR and DQ, strongly co-occurred, TCR associations were difficult to assign to individual alleles. A cluster of highly shared sequence variants was judged likely to represent a technical artifact of the sequencing pipeline. Because HLA typing was unavailable for some donors at each locus, only the typed subset was used in association tests. A total of around 150 TCR beta chains were listed by the study as associated with cytomegalovirus. This cohort had only TCR beta chains sequenced, and the lack of alpha or paired-chain data limited which features could be detected. A later analysis found that most CMV-associated TCR beta chains appeared HLA-restricted, with HLA associations seemingly driven largely by CMV exposure. While some public TCRs were present in many individuals, most TCR sequences turned up only very rarely across donors. Some IMGT-functional V segments, including TRBV6-2 and TRBV6-3, could not be told apart with the 87-base-pair reads, so those segments were excluded. In vitro tests confirmed that a few of the cytomegalovirus-associated TCR beta chains recognize cytomegalovirus antigens. For the cohort, immune exposure information was limited to CMV serostatus. Correlated functional status among segregating V segments might be attributable to linkage disequilibrium, but an unknown experimental factor could not be ruled out. In a later analysis, HLA-associated TCR beta chains were found to be more clonally expanded and to have lower generation probabilities than equally common non-associated chains.

There are 15 amino acids in the CDR3, from cysteine to phenylalanine inclusive. Only the CDR3 region is kept as DNA, spanning 45 bases read in frame from base 1. CDR1 is given as SGHVS and CDR2 as FNYEAQ, both from the germline V gene. V and J lose 1 base and 11 bases, and a span of 18 bases separates them. Recombination linked TRBV7-6 to TRBJ1-5; the D gene is possibly TRBD1, with 5 bases matching. The specimen sequenced was PBMCs. The TCR sequence derives from a woman aged 50 to 60 in good health and CMV-seropositive. The nucleotides read TGTGCCAGCAGCTTAGATTTTCCACCCGGGGGATCCCAGCATTTT. Translated, it gives CASSLDFPPGGSQHF.